This T cell receptor (beta chain) derives from a study of cytomegalovirus exposure and HLA in healthy donors. Points from the study as a whole: The authors enumerated around 150 TCR beta chains as linked to cytomegalovirus.

Trimming cost V 1 base and J 14 bases, with 7 bases left between them. The CDR3 spans 10 residues. Looked up from germline, CDR1 is SGHTS and CDR2 is YDEGEE. Sequencing was performed with immunoSEQ multiplex PCR; in TCRdb, only in-frame clones are kept and a portion is missing. The sample lists 70,000 or so clones; 90% to 95% were seen once. A remark on this clone: Its antigen is as yet unknown.

This TCR was sampled from a woman aged 18-29 years in good health and CMV-seropositive. The specimen sequenced was PBMCs. The chain carries TRBV5-8 and TRBJ2-1; D gene ambiguous. The CDR3 loop is CASSLLLKFF. The CDR3 bases are TGTGCCAGCAGCTTGCTCTTAAAGTTCTTC.